These 15 T cell receptor beta chains share one sample of origin, sequenced in a study of blood T cells in healthy people across ages. Primed by a sample-barcoded 5' primer and a J-beta primer mix, a second PCR proceeded for about 7 to 12 cycles. Each CDR3 protein gets one entry after TCRdb re-called the 5' RACE reads with MiXCR. In the table there are more than 700,000 distinct CDR3 sequences, around half of which are singletons. Sequenced: blood. The receptor source for this set is an elderly man in good health.

This chain uses TRBV5-1 with TRBJ2-3, with 8 bases fitting TRBD1. This CDR3 spans 14 amino acids. V dropped 3 bases and J dropped 2; count of bases not matched to a gene: 2. Germline V gives CDR1 SGHRS, CDR2 YFSETQ. The CDR3 reads CASSWGQVTDTQYF. CDR3 sequence (DNA): TGCGCCAGCAGCTGGGGACAGGTCACAGATACGCAGTATTTT.

This sequence joins TRBV2 and TRBJ2-3; no reliable D call. CDR3 length equals 13 residues. Germline V gives CDR1 SNHLY, CDR2 FYNNEI. The V gene lost 8 bases and the J gene lost 6 bases, with 15 bases spanning the gap. For the CDR3, the DNA is TGTGCCAGCTCCTCTTGGTCCCGGGATACGCAGTATTTT. Translating it yields CASSSWSRDTQYF.

V is TRBV27 and J is TRBJ2-7; 10 bases agree with TRBD1. CDR1 is MNHEY, CDR2 SMNVEV, per germline (reference sequence). The CDR3 totals 16 residues. Trimming cost V 2 bases and J 5 bases; bases outside gene matches: 9. DNA of the CDR3: TGTGCCAGCAGTTTACCCGGGACAGGGGATTTGCACGAGCAGTACTTC. This codes for CASSLPGTGDLHEQYF.

This clonotype has ten or more counts. The chain couples TRBV5-1 to TRBJ2-3; D might be TRBD2 (5 bases). This CDR3 comprises 14 residues. V gave up 4 bases and J gave up 14 bases, with 23 bases separating them. Germline assignment: CDR1 SGHRS and CDR2 YFSETQ. The CDR3 here is CASSAASSGNYAYF. Here the CDR3 DNA reads TGCGCCAGCAGCGCAGCCTCTTCCGGGAATTACGCGTATTTT. Full variable domain (rest looked up from reference TRBV5-1 and TRBJ2-3): KAGVTQTPRYLIKTRGQQVTLSCSPISGHRSVSWYQQTPGQGLQFLFEYFSETQRNKGNFPGRFSGRQFSNSRSEMNVSTLELGDSALYLCASSAASSGNYAYFGPGTRLTVL.

This chain uses TRBV7-3 with TRBJ2-1, with 7 bases lining up with TRBD1. The V and J ends lost 5 bases and 4 bases, in that order; junction bases with no gene match: 11. This CDR3 is built from 16 residues. Germline-derived CDR1 and CDR2 are SGHTA and FQGTGA. The CDR3 region is CASSLQTGPPYNEQFF. As DNA, the CDR3 is TGTGCCAGCAGCCTACAGACAGGGCCCCCGTACAATGAGCAGTTCTTC.

The chain links TRBV7-2 to TRBJ1-4; D may be TRBD1 (5 bases). The CDR3 spans 15 residues. Germline-derived CDR1 and CDR2 are SGHTA and FQGNSA. The V end was cut by 0 bases, the J end by 5 bases, with 10 bases between. The CDR3 DNA follows: TGTGCCAGCAGCTTAGCGGGGCGGACAAATGAAAAACTGTTTTTT. It translates to CASSLAGRTNEKLFF.

The chain recombines TRBV3-1 with TRBJ2-7; TRBD2 agrees at 9 bases. CDR3 length: 15 residues. CDR1 and CDR2 (germline): LGHDT, YNNKEL (reference sequence). Trimming at V came to 0 bases and at J to 12 bases, leaving 12 bases not matched to a gene. CDR3 in amino acids: CASSQDGALAGRPYF. CDR3 sequence (DNA): TGTGCCAGCAGCCAAGATGGGGCCCTAGCGGGAAGGCCGTACTTC.

Only a few counts were recorded for this clonotype. The chain has TRBV5-5 and TRBJ2-7; D is perhaps TRBD1 or TRBD2 (6 bases each). This CDR3 comprises 12 residues. Trimming took 4 bases from V and 5 from J, leaving 10 bases between them. The V gene's germline CDR1 is SGHKS and CDR2 YYEKEE (reference sequence). The CDR3 DNA sequence: TGTGCCAGCAGCGCCGGGGGCCACGAGCAGTACTTC. Encoded protein: CASSAGGHEQYF.

This clonotype has more than one count but fewer than ten. The J gene is TRBJ2-3, the V gene TRBV25-1; either TRBD1 or TRBD2 may fit D (6 bases each). Germline V gene data show CDR1 as MGHDK and CDR2 as SYGVNS. This CDR3 is 17 amino acids long. V dropped 4 bases and J dropped 0 bases, with 17 bases sitting between them. CDR3 coding DNA: TGTGCCAGCAGTGCCTCGAGTCGGGGGCGCAGCACAGATACGCAGTATTTT. Translation: CASSASSRGRSTDTQYF. Combining the CDR3 with reference TRBV25-1 and TRBJ2-3 gives the whole variable domain EADIYQTPRYLVIGTGKKITLECSQTMGHDKMYWYQQDPGMELHLIHYSYGVNSTEKGDLSSESTVSRIRTEHFPLTLESARPSHTSQYLCASSASSRGRSTDTQYFGPGTRLTVL.

At least ten counts were recorded for this clonotype. The chain joins TRBV27 to TRBJ2-2; perhaps TRBD2 as D (5 bases). The CDR3 length is 12 residues. Trimming shortened V by 6 bases and J by 7 bases, and 9 bases separated the two germline ends. In germline, CDR1 is MNHEY, CDR2 SMNVEV (reference sequence). CDR3 coding DNA: TGTGCCAGCAGCCCCCGGGGCGGGGAGCTGTTTTTT. Protein product: CASSPRGGELFF.

The CDR3 loop reads CATSRDWLAGTLDEQFF. CDR3 in DNA: TGTGCCACCAGCAGAGATTGGCTAGCCGGTACATTGGATGAGCAGTTCTTC. The genes are TRBV15 and TRBJ2-1; D perhaps matches TRBD2 (5 bases). V was trimmed by 0 bases and J by 8 bases, leaving 20 bases between them. Per the germline V gene, CDR1 is LNHNV and CDR2 is YYDKDF (reference sequence). The CDR3 length is 17 residues.

The V gene is TRBV30, the J gene TRBJ2-4; 8 bases match TRBD2. Germline assignment: CDR1 GTSNPN and CDR2 SVGIG (reference sequence). V was pared by 3 bases and J by 13 bases, with 11 bases of the junction left unmatched. The CDR3 contains 13 residues. CDR3 in DNA: TGTGCCTGGAGAAGGCTAGCGGGTCGTGAGCAGTACTTC. This codes for CAWRRLAGREQYF.

The chain employs TRBV4-2 and TRBJ2-1; 9 positions match TRBD2. V lost 4 bases to trimming and J lost 8 bases; unmatched junction nucleotides: 9. The germline CDR1 and CDR2 sequences are LGHNA and YNFKEQ. The CDR3 has 15 residues. The CDR3 region is CASSPIAGEVYEQFF. CDR3 sequence (DNA): TGTGCCAGCAGCCCAATAGCGGGAGAGGTTTATGAGCAGTTCTTC.

Concerning this clonotype: A junction end diverges from the germline sequence, so it may reflect a read error. The rearrangement links TRBV7-2 to TRBJ2-1; tentatively, D is TRBD1 or TRBD2 (5 bases each). The CDR3 totals 17 residues. In germline, CDR1 is SGHTA, CDR2 FQGNSA. CDR3 DNA sequence: TGTGTCAGCAGCCCAGCGGTGGGGCAGGACCAATACAATGAGCAGTTCTTC. It yields the protein CVSSPAVGQDQYNEQFF.

With regard to this clonotype: A read error may be the cause here, since a much bigger clone is one base away. The J gene is TRBJ2-1, the V gene TRBV3-1; 8 positions agree with TRBD2. V shed 3 bases, J shed 8 bases, and the junction held 9 bases outside the gene matches. This CDR3 has 15 residues. From germline, CDR1 is LGHDT and CDR2 YNNKEL (reference sequence). The CDR3 spells CASSQRRAGVDEQFF. The CDR3 DNA reads as TGTGCCAGCAGCCAGCGGCGAGCGGGAGTAGATGAGCAGTTCTTC.